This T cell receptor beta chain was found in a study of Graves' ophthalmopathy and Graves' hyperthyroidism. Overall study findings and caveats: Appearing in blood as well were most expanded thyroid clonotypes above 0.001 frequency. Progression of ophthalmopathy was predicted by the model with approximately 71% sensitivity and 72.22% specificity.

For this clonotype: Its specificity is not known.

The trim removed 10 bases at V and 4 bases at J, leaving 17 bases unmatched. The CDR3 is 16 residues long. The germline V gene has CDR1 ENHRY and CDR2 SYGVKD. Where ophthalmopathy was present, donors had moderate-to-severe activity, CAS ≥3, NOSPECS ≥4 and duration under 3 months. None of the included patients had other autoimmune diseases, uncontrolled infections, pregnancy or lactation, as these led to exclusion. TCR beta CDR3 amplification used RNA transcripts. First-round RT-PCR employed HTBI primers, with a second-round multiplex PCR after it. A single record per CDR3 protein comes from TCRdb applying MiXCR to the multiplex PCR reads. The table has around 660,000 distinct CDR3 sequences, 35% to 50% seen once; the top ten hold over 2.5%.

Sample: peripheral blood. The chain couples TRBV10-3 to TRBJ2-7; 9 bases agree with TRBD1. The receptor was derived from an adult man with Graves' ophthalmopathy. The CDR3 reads CASSPPSGQGSYEQYF. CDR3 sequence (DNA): TGTGCCAGCTCACCACCGTCGGGACAGGGTAGTTACGAGCAGTACTTC.